A single sample gave rise to the 7 T cell receptor beta chains below, sequenced in a study of cytotoxic CD8 clonotypes in ibrutinib-treated CLL. The method was immunoSEQ multiplex PCR; TCRdb's version includes in-frame clones alone and lacks a portion of them. The data contain about 120,000 clones, 58% of them singletons. The starting material was PBMCs, obtained after 24 months of ibrutinib treatment. These receptors were taken from a human donor with chronic lymphocytic leukemia.

In its sample, this clone was seen a few times. The chain employs TRBV7-6 and TRBJ2-1; 8 bases map to TRBD1. Germline CDR1 SGHVS, CDR2 FNYEAQ. The trim removed 6 bases at V and 15 bases at J, leaving 10 bases unmatched. The length of the CDR3 is 12 residues. CDR3: CASSEGQGEMFF. The CDR3 DNA is TGTGCCAGCAGTGAAGGACAGGGAGAAATGTTCTTC. Drawing the rest from reference TRBV7-6 and TRBJ2-1, the complete variable domain is GAGVSQSPRYKVTKRGQDVALRCDPISGHVSLYWYRQALGQGPEFLTYFNYEAQQDKSGLPNDRFSAERPEGSISTLTIQRTEQRDSAMYRCASSEGQGEMFFGPGTRLTVL.

This chain connects TRBV7-9 to TRBJ1-3; 7 bases align to TRBD1. The V segment lost 4 bases and the J segment 0 bases; nucleotides outside the gene matches: 6. Germline CDR1 SEHNR, CDR2 FQNEAQ (reference sequence). This CDR3 has 16 amino acids. In DNA form, the CDR3 reads TGTGCCAGCAGCTCCCGGGACAGAAGCTCTGGAAACACCATATATTTT. Its protein product is CASSSRDRSSGNTIYF.

V usage is TRBV7-3 and J usage is TRBJ2-5; D possibly corresponds to TRBD2 (6 bases). Trimming removed 1 base from V and 2 bases from J, with 8 bases in between. Germline CDR1 SGHTA, CDR2 FQGTGA. This CDR3 is 14 amino acids long. The CDR3 is CASSLMGGQETQYF. DNA of the CDR3: TGTGCCAGCAGCTTAATGGGGGGACAAGAGACCCAGTACTTC.

The rearrangement links TRBV4-3 to TRBJ2-3; 8 bases align to TRBD2. The germline V gene encodes CDR1 LGHNA and CDR2 YSLEER. This CDR3 has 17 amino acids. With V trimmed by 4 bases and J by 0 bases, 9 bases remained unmatched. The CDR3: CASSRGGGLTSTDTQYF. The DNA for the CDR3 is TGCGCCAGCAGCCGGGGCGGGGGGCTAACTAGCACAGATACGCAGTATTTT.

Only a few counts were recorded for this clone. The chain employs TRBV5-1 and TRBJ2-2, with D hard to call. The germline CDR1 and CDR2 sequences are SGHRS and YFSETQ. There are 13 residues in the CDR3. V was pared by 1 base and J by 3 bases, with 4 bases between. CDR3 sequence (DNA): TGCGCCAGCAGCTTGTCATACACCGGGGAGCTGTTTTTT. This encodes CASSLSYTGELFF.

The chain recombines TRBV6-6 with TRBJ1-2; 7 positions match TRBD1. The ends lost 2 bases at V and 5 bases at J; junction bases unmatched: 2. CDR3 length: 13 residues. The germline V gene encodes CDR1 MNHNY and CDR2 SVGAGI (reference sequence). CDR3 sequence (DNA): TGTGCCAGCAGTTACGACAGGGAGTATGGCTACACCTTC. Amino acid sequence: CASSYDREYGYTF.

The rearrangement uses TRBV2 and TRBJ2-7; 7 bases align to TRBD1. Germline CDR1 and CDR2: SNHLY and FYNNEI. The CDR3 has 19 amino acids. The V and J ends lost 6 bases and 0 bases, in that order; junction bases with no gene match: 20. The CDR3 loop reads CASSPEGVIPGQNSYEQYF. The CDR3 bases are TGTGCCAGCAGCCCCGAGGGTGTGATTCCGGGACAGAACTCCTACGAGCAGTACTTC.